Each of the 18 T cell receptor beta chains below was sequenced from the same sample in a study of T cell responses to AZD1222 COVID-19 vaccine. Assay: immunoSEQ multiplex PCR; the TCRdb copy retains only in-frame clones and omits some. The data contain some 180,000 clones, 94% of them seen just once; the ten biggest clones take up around 1.5%. This specimen was peripheral blood, taken 28 days after the second AZD1222 dose. The origin of the receptors is an adult who received the AZD1222 COVID-19 vaccine.

The rearrangement uses TRBV11-2 and TRBJ1-2; D is unresolved. This CDR3 region has 12 residues. Germline CDR1 SGHAT, CDR2 FQNNGV. V was clipped by 4 bases and J by 2 bases, with 5 bases between them. As DNA, the CDR3 is TGTGCCAGCAGCTCCATGAACTATGGCTACACCTTC. It translates to CASSSMNYGYTF.

The CDR3 is CASSIGSFRTGELFF. CDR3 nucleotides: TGTGCCAGTAGTATCGGTAGTTTTCGCACCGGGGAGCTGTTTTTT. This sequence joins TRBV19 and TRBJ2-2; no clear D gene. The V and J ends lost 3 bases and 4 bases respectively, with 12 bases between them. From germline, CDR1 is LNHDA and CDR2 SQIVND (reference sequence). The length of the CDR3 is 15 residues.

V gene TRBV7-9 combines with J gene TRBJ2-7; D might be TRBD1 (6 bases). Germline CDR1 SEHNR, CDR2 FQNEAQ (reference sequence). The CDR3 sequence is 14 residues long. Trimming shortened V by 7 bases and J by 7 bases, and 20 bases separated the two germline ends. The CDR3 reads CASTYREKPWEQYF. In nucleotides, the CDR3 is TGTGCCAGCACATACAGGGAGAAGCCTTGGGAGCAGTACTTC.

The chain is built from TRBV12-3 or TRBV12-4 and TRBJ2-5; the match to TRBD2 covers 11 bases. After removal of 5 bases from V and 7 bases from J, the junction contained 3 bases not matched to a gene. The CDR3 covers 13 residues. Here the CDR3 reads CASSMGLAATQYF. As DNA, the CDR3 is TGTGCCAGCAGTATGGGACTAGCGGCGACCCAGTACTTC.

The rearrangement links TRBV7-9 to TRBJ2-3; TRBD1 aligns across 11 bases. V was clipped by 3 bases and J by 4 bases; unmatched bases: 6. CDR1 is SEHNR and CDR2 is FQNEAQ in the germline V gene (reference sequence). This CDR3 contains 16 residues. The CDR3 protein is CASSLARTGGPDTQYF. The CDR3 DNA sequence: TGTGCCAGCAGCTTGGCCAGGACAGGGGGCCCAGATACGCAGTATTTT.

The chain is built from TRBV12-3 or TRBV12-4 and TRBJ2-3; D is unclear. CDR3 size: 12 residues. The V end lost 6 bases, the J end lost 14 bases, and 18 bases lay between the germline ends. The CDR3 region is CASSLKPLFPYF. DNA of the CDR3: TGTGCCAGCAGCCTAAAACCTCTTTTTCCGTATTTT.

The V gene is TRBV5-5, the J gene TRBJ1-1; no clear D. Per germline, CDR1 SGHKS and CDR2 YYEKEE (reference sequence). This CDR3 is built from 14 residues. Deletions cut 4 bases from V and 10 bases from J, with 20 bases between. The CDR3 loop reads CASSPVGTSMGAFF. CDR3 coding DNA: TGTGCCAGCAGCCCGGTGGGCACGTCGATGGGAGCTTTCTTT.

The gene calls are TRBV7-9 and TRBJ1-1, with D tentatively TRBD1 (6 bases). The CDR3 consists of 15 residues. The V end lost 5 bases, the J end lost 4 bases, and 17 bases lay between the germline ends. Germline V gene sequence: CDR1 SEHNR, CDR2 FQNEAQ (reference sequence). The CDR3 reads CASSPPLGAVTEAFF. The CDR3 DNA is TGTGCCAGCAGCCCCCCTTTGGGGGCGGTCACTGAAGCTTTCTTT.

The chain joins TRBV15 to TRBJ1-6, with unresolved D. This CDR3 contains 18 residues. V lost 0 bases and J 5 bases, leaving 17 bases between the germline ends. Germline values: CDR1 LNHNV, CDR2 YYDKDF (reference sequence). Here the CDR3 reads CATSRDYPELINNSPLHF. CDR3 nucleotides: TGTGCCACCAGCAGAGATTATCCGGAGTTAATAAATAATTCACCCCTCCACTTT. The entire variable domain, with the rest obtained from reference TRBV15 and TRBJ1-6, is as follows: DAMVIQNPRYQVTQFGKPVTLSCSQTLNHNVMYWYQQKSSQAPKLLFHYYDKDFNNEADTPDNFQSRRPNTSFCFLDIRSPGLGDTAMYLCATSRDYPELINNSPLHFGNGTRLTVT.

The J gene is TRBJ1-1, the V gene TRBV11-3, with a tentative D call TRBD1 (5 bases). Trimming left V 4 bases short and J 5 bases short, with 11 bases between. CDR1 is SGHNT, CDR2 YENEEA, per germline. The CDR3 has 13 amino acids. The CDR3 region is CASSSTRVTEAFF. CDR3 nucleotide sequence: TGTGCCAGCAGCTCGACCAGGGTAACTGAAGCTTTCTTT.

V and J are TRBV5-4 and TRBJ1-1; D call uncertain. The CDR3 is 11 residues long. The germline V and J ends were trimmed by 1 base and 9 bases, with 7 bases remaining between them. Germline V lookup: CDR1 SGHNT, CDR2 YYREEE (reference sequence). Here the CDR3 DNA reads TGTGCCAGCAGCTTGACGGGGAAAGCTTTCTTT. It codes for CASSLTGKAFF.

V usage is TRBV10-3 and J usage is TRBJ2-7; a possible D gene is TRBD1 (6 bases). In germline, CDR1 is ENHRY, CDR2 SYGVKD. The V gene lost 5 bases and the J gene lost 4 bases, with 6 bases spanning the gap. This CDR3 is built from 11 residues. The CDR3 bases are TGTGCCATCAGTCAGGGGTACGAGCAGTACTTC. Amino acid sequence: CAISQGYEQYF.

DNA of the CDR3: TGTGCCAGCAGCGTAGGGCAGCTCTATGGCTACACCTTC. It specifies CASSVGQLYGYTF. The genes are TRBV9 and TRBJ1-2, with D unclear. Germline lookup yields CDR1 SGDLS and CDR2 YYNGEE. CDR3 size: 13 residues. Trimming took off 0 bases at V and 4 bases at J, with 7 bases between the two ends.

This chain joins TRBV12-3 or TRBV12-4 and TRBJ2-3, with D uncertain. There are 13 residues in the CDR3. The germline V and J ends were trimmed by 7 bases and 2 bases, with 10 bases remaining between them. The CDR3 here is CASKGGSTDTQYF. The CDR3 DNA reads as TGTGCCAGCAAAGGCGGATCCACAGATACGCAGTATTTT.

This clone was counted once. The chain recombines TRBV2 with TRBJ2-1; 12 nucleotides align to TRBD2. The CDR3 is 16 residues long. The ends lost 6 bases at V and 7 bases at J; junction bases unmatched: 10. CDR1 and CDR2 (germline): SNHLY, FYNNEI. DNA for the CDR3: TGTGCCAGCAGCATCGAACTAGCGGGGGGAAGGAATGAGCAGTTCTTC. Its protein is CASSIELAGGRNEQFF.

The chain is built from TRBV28 and TRBJ2-7; D might be TRBD2 (5 bases). The CDR3 is 15 residues long. Trimming shortened V by 2 bases and J by 5 bases, and 16 bases separated the two germline ends. From germline, CDR1 is MDHEN and CDR2 SYDVKM. In DNA form, the CDR3 reads TGTGCCAGCAGTTTAATAACAGCTACGAGGGACGAGCAGTACTTC. Residues: CASSLITATRDEQYF.

The CDR3: CASSLDSGRLNEQFF. As DNA, the CDR3 is TGTGCCAGCAGCTTGGATAGCGGGAGGCTTAATGAGCAGTTCTTC. The genes are TRBV5-4 and TRBJ2-1, with 10 bases aligning to TRBD2. CDR1 and CDR2 (germline): SGHNT, YYREEE (reference sequence). The CDR3 runs to 15 residues. J was trimmed by 7 bases and V by 0 bases; bases with no gene match: 4.

The rearrangement joins TRBV29-1 to TRBJ1-1; the D gene is possibly TRBD1 (5 bases). The V gene lost 7 bases and the J gene lost 6 bases, with 6 bases spanning the gap. This CDR3 region has 9 residues. The germline CDR1 and CDR2 sequences are SQVTM and ANQGSEA. CDR3 region: CSGGAEAFF. The CDR3 nucleotides are TGCAGCGGAGGGGCTGAAGCTTTCTTT.